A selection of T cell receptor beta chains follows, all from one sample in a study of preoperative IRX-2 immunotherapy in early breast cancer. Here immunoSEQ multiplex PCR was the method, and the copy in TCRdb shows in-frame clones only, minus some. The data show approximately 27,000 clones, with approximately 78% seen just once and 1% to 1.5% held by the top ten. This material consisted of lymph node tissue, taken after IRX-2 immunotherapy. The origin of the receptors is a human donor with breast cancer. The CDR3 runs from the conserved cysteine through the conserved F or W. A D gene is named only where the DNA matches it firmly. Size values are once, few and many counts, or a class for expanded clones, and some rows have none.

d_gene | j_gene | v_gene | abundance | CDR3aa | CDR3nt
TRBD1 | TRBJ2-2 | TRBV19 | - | CASSPQGALTGELFF | TGTGCCAGTAGTCCACAGGGGGCGCTGACCGGGGAGCTGTTTTTT
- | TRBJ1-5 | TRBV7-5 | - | CASSYFEGAGQPQHF | TGTGCCAGCAGCTATTTCGAGGGGGCCGGGCAGCCCCAGCATTTT
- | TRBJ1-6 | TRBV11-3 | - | CASSLRGSYNSPLHF | TGTGCCAGCAGTCTGAGGGGCTCCTATAATTCACCCCTCCACTTT
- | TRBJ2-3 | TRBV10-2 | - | CASRRGKATDTQYF | TGCGCCAGCCGGCGAGGGAAAGCCACAGATACGCAGTATTTT
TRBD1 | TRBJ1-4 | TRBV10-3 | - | CAIIEDRVGEKLFF | TGTGCCATCATTGAGGACAGGGTGGGTGAAAAACTGTTTTTT
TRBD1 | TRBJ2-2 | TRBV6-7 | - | CASSYSGTGGPNTGELFF | TGTGCCAGCAGTTACTCGGGGACAGGGGGCCCGAACACCGGGGAGCTGTTTTTT
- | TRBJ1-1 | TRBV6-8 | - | CASSGTLLTQAFF | TGTGCCAGCAGTGGGACTTTGTTGACACAAGCTTTCTTT
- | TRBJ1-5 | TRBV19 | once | CASSPGRNQPQHF | TGTGCCAGTAGTCCCGGCCGGAATCAGCCCCAGCATTTT
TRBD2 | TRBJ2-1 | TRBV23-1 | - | CASSHPGTSGGPIQNEQFF | TGCGCCAGCAGTCACCCAGGGACTAGCGGGGGGCCAATACAGAATGAGCAGTTCTTC
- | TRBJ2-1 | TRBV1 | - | CASSPTIRSENNEQFF | TGCGCCAGCAGCCCGACAATCCGATCCGAGAACAATGAGCAGTTCTTC
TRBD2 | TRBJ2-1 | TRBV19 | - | CASRLAGTRSYNEQFF | TGTGCCAGTAGATTAGCGGGGACCCGCTCCTACAATGAGCAGTTCTTC
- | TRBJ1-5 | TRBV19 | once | CASMPGPGSNQPQHF | TGTGCCAGTATGCCGGGTCCAGGTAGCAATCAGCCCCAGCATTTT
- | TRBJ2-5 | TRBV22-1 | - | CASTLGGLAAKETQYF | TGTGCCAGCACCCTAGGGGGACTAGCGGCAAAAGAGACCCAGTACTTC
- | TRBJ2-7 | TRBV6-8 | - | CASSYGSGLYEQYF | TGTGCCAGCAGTTACGGCTCAGGCCTCTACGAGCAGTACTTC
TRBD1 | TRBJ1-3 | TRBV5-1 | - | CASSRDGYRGLGSGNTIYF | TGCGCCAGCAGCCGGGATGGGTACAGGGGTTTGGGCTCTGGAAACACCATATATTTT
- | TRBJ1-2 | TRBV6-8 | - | CASSGQNYGYTF | TGTGCCAGCAGCGGACAGAACTATGGCTACACCTTC
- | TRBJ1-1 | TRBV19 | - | CASSGPLMGTEAFF | TGTGCCAGTAGCGGGCCTCTGATGGGCACTGAAGCTTTCTTT
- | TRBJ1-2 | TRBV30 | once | CAWSLDRPAGGYTF | TGTGCCTGGAGTCTCGACAGGCCCGCGGGGGGCTACACCTTC
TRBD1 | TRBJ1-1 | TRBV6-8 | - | CASRLGQGNTEAFF | TGTGCCAGCAGACTAGGACAGGGGAACACTGAAGCTTTCTTT
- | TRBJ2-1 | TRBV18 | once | CASSPLQDNEQFF | TGTGCCAGCTCACCCTTACAGGACAATGAGCAGTTCTTC
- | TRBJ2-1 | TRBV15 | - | CATSEGGQTNNEQFF | TGTGCCACCAGCGAGGGGGGACAGACCAACAATGAGCAGTTCTTC
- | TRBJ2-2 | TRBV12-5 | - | CASTSARVLATGELFF | TGTGCCAGCACTTCGGCCAGGGTTTTGGCCACCGGGGAGCTGTTTTTT
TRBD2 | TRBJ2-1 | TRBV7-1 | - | CASSPQGTTYNEQFF | TGTGCCAGCAGCCCCCAAGGGACTACTTACAATGAGCAGTTCTTC
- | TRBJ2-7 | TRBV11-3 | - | CASSPRASSYEQYF | TGTGCCAGCAGCCCCCGGGCGAGCTCCTACGAGCAGTACTTC
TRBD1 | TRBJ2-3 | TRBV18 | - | CASSPRTGLTDTQYF | TGTGCCAGCTCGCCTCGGACAGGGTTGACAGATACGCAGTATTTT
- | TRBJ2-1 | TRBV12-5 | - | CALQGAGNFYNEQFF | TGTGCCCTCCAAGGGGCAGGGAACTTCTACAATGAGCAGTTCTTC
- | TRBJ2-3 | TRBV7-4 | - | CASSSALNPTDTQYF | TGTGCCAGCAGCTCTGCTTTAAACCCCACAGATACGCAGTATTTT
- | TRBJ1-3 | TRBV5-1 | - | CASSFFQDGGSSGNTIYF | TGCGCCAGCAGCTTTTTTCAGGACGGTGGAAGCTCTGGAAACACCATATATTTT
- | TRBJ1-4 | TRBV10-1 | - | CASRIEEKLFF | TGCGCCAGCAGGATCGAGGAAAAACTGTTTTTT
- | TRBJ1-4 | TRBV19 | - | CATSWGATNEKLFF | TGTGCCACCTCGTGGGGCGCAACTAATGAAAAACTGTTTTTT
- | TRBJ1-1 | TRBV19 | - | CASSIPTGRAEAFF | TGTGCCAGTAGTATCCCCACGGGAAGGGCTGAAGCTTTCTTT
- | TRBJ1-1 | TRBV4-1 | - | CASSQVMNTEAFF | TGCGCCAGCAGCCAAGTCATGAACACTGAAGCTTTCTTT
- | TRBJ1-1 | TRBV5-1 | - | CASSQGFGRVPSAFF | TGCGCCAGCAGCCAAGGATTCGGCAGGGTTCCCTCAGCTTTCTTT
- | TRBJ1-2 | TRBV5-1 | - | CASSLEQGGSYGYTF | TGCGCCAGCAGCTTGGAACAGGGAGGAAGCTATGGCTACACCTTC
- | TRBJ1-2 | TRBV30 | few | CAWSRGNYGYTF | TGTGCCTGGAGTCGGGGAAACTATGGCTACACCTTC
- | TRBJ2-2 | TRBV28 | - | CASSLSQGPNTGELFF | TGTGCCAGCAGTTTATCCCAGGGGCCGAACACCGGGGAGCTGTTTTTT
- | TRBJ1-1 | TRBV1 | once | CASSRARGPTEAFF | TGCGCCAGCAGCCGAGCCAGGGGGCCCACTGAAGCTTTCTTT
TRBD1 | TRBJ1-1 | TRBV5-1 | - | CASSFGDRSTEAFF | TGCGCCAGCAGCTTTGGGGACAGAAGCACTGAAGCTTTCTTT
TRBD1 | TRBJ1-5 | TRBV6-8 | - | CASKGQGAIDQPQHF | TGTGCCAGCAAGGGACAGGGGGCGATTGATCAGCCCCAGCATTTT
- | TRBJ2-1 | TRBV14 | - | CASSQRGTVSYNEQFF | TGTGCCAGCAGCCAACGCGGGACCGTCTCCTACAATGAGCAGTTCTTC
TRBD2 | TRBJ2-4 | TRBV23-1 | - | CASSRRGAGDIQYF | TGCGCCAGCAGCCGGCGGGGGGCCGGGGACATTCAGTACTTC
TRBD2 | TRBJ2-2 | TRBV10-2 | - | CASSTSGGTEELFF | TGCGCCAGCAGCACTAGCGGGGGCACCGAGGAGCTGTTTTTT
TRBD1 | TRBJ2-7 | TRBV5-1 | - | CASSPRTGGTYEQYF | TGCGCCAGCAGCCCGAGGACAGGGGGAACCTACGAGCAGTACTTC
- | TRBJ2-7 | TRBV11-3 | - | CASSSGRNTYYEQYF | TGTGCCAGCAGCTCGGGACGGAATACCTACTACGAGCAGTACTTC
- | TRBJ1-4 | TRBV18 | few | CASSPRGGATNEKLFF | TGTGCCAGCTCACCACGGGGGGGCGCGACTAATGAAAAACTGTTTTTT
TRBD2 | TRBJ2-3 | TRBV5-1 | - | CASSLQITSGGASDTQYF | TGCGCCAGCAGCCTACAAATTACTAGCGGGGGGGCCTCAGATACGCAGTATTTT
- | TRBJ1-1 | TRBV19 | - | CASSFRDGWGNTEAFF | TGTGCCAGTAGTTTCCGGGACGGATGGGGGAACACTGAAGCTTTCTTT
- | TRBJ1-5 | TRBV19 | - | CASSIGQINQPQHF | TGTGCCAGTAGTATAGGGCAGATCAATCAGCCCCAGCATTTT
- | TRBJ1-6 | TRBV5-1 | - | CASSPAGPRFSPLHF | TGCGCCAGCAGCCCTGCGGGACCACGGTTCTCACCCCTCCACTTT
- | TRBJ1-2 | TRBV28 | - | CASSFRQAYGYTF | TGTGCCAGCAGTTTTAGACAGGCCTATGGCTACACCTTC
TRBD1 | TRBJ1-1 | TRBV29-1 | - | CSVRTGYATEAFF | TGCAGCGTAAGGACAGGGTATGCCACTGAAGCTTTCTTT
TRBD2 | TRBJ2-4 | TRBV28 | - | CASKGGILAKNIQYF | TGTGCCAGCAAGGGAGGGATTCTAGCCAAAAACATTCAGTACTTC
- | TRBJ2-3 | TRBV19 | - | CASSIDPPGAFGTDTQYF | TGTGCCAGTAGTATAGATCCACCGGGGGCGTTCGGCACAGATACGCAGTATTTT
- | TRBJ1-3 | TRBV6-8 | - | CASSLSGGSTIYF | TGTGCCAGCAGTTTGTCCGGGGGATCGACCATATATTTT
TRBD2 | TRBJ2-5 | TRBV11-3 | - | CASSLRPGTSGQETQYF | TGTGCCAGCAGCTTAAGACCCGGGACTAGCGGGCAAGAGACCCAGTACTTC
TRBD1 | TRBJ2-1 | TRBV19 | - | CASSTDRGINEQFF | TGTGCCAGTAGTACGGACAGGGGGATCAATGAGCAGTTCTTC
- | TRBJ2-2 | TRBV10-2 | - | CASSLRSGGELFF | TGCGCCAGCAGTCTCAGGAGTGGCGGGGAGCTGTTTTTT